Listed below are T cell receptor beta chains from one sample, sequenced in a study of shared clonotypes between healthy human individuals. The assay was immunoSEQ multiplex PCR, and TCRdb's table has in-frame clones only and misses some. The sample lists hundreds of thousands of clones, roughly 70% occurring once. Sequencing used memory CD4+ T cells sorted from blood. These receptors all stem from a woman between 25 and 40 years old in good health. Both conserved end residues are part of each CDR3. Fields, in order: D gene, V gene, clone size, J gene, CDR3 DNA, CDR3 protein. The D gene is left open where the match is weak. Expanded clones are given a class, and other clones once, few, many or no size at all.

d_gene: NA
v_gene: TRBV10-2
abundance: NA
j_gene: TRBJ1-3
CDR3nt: TGCGCCAGCAGTGAACAAGCCCGAAACACCATATATTTT
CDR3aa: CASSEQARNTIYF

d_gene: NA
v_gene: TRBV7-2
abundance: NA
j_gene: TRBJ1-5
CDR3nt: TGTGCCAGCAGCTTAGGGGGGGGCATCAATCAGCCCCAGCATTTT
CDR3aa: CASSLGGGINQPQHF

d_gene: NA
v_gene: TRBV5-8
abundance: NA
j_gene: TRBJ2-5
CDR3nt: TGTGCCAGCAGCTCTGCAGGGGCCGGAGAGACCCAGTACTTC
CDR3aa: CASSSAGAGETQYF

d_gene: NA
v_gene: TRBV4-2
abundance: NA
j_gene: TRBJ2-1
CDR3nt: TGTGCCAGCAGCCAAGACGAGTCCTACAATGAGCAGTTCTTC
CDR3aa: CASSQDESYNEQFF

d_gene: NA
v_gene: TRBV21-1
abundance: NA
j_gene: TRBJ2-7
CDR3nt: TGTGCCAGCAGCAATACCAGTGGAAGGGTGGGGTTCACCTACGAGCAGTACTTC
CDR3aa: CASSNTSGRVGFTYEQYF

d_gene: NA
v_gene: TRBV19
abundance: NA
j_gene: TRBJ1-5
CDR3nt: TGTGCCAGTAGTCCCACAATATACAGGGATAGCAATCAGCCCCAGCATTTT
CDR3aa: CASSPTIYRDSNQPQHF

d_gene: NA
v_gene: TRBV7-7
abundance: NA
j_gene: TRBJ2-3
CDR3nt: TGTGCCAGCAGCTTAGGCAGCACAGATACGCAGTATTTT
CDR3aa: CASSLGSTDTQYF

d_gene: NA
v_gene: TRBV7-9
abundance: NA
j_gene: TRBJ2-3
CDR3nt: TGTGCCAGCAGCTTGGCTGAGGGTACGCAGTATTTT
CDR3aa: CASSLAEGTQYF

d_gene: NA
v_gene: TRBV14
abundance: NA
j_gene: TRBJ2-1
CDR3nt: TGTGCCAGCAGCCCCGGGACATTCAATGAGCAGTTCTTC
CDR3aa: CASSPGTFNEQFF

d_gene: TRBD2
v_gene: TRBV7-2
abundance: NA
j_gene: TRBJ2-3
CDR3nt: TGTGCCAGCAGCTTTCGGACTAGCCACCGGGCCGCGGAAGATACGCAGTATTTT
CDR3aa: CASSFRTSHRAAEDTQYF

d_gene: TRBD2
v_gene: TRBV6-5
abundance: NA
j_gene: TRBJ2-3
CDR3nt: TGTGCCAGTTCTAGAGCGGGAAGCACAGATACGCAGTATTTT
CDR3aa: CASSRAGSTDTQYF

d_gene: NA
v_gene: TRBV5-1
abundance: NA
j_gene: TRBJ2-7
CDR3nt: TGCGCCAGCAGACCGCCTACAGGGTCCTACGAGCAGTACTTC
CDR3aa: CASRPPTGSYEQYF

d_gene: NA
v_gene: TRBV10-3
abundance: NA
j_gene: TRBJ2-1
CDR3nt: TGTGCCATCAGTGAGTCTTCGAATCGGCGCAATGAGCAGTTCTTC
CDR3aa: CAISESSNRRNEQFF

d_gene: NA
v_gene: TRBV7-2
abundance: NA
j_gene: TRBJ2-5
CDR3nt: TGTGCCAGCAGCTTAGAGGAGATTGGAGAGACCCAGTACTTC
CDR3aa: CASSLEEIGETQYF

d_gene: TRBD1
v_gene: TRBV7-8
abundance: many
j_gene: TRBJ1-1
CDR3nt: TGTGCCAGCAGCATTCAGGGGGGGACTGAAGCTTTCTTT
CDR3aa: CASSIQGGTEAFF

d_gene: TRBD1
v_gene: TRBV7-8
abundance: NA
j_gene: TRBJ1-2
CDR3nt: TGTGCCAGCAGCTTTTTCACAGGGGGTGGCTACACCTTC
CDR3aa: CASSFFTGGGYTF

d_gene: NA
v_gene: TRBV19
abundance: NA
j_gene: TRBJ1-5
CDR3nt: TGTGCCAGTGGGAGGGGGGGCGTCGGTCAGCCCCAGCATTTT
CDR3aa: CASGRGGVGQPQHF

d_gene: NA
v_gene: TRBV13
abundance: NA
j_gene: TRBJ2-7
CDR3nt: TGTGCCAGCAGCTTAGGGCCCCGGGAAGAATACGAGCAGTACTTC
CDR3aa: CASSLGPREEYEQYF

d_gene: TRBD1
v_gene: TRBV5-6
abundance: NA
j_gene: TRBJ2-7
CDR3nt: TGTGCCAGCAGCAGAAAGACAGGGAGTAGGGAGCAGTACTTC
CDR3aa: CASSRKTGSREQYF

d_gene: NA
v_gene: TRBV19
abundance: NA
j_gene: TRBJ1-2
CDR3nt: TGTGCCAGTAGTATCGGGGGGCGAGGTGGCTACACCTTC
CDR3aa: CASSIGGRGGYTF

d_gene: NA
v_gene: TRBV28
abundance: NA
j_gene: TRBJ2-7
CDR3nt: TGTGCCAGCAGTTCCCCCGGGGAGACCCGATACGAGCAGTACTTC
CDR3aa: CASSSPGETRYEQYF

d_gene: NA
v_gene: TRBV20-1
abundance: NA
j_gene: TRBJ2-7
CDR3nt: TGCAGTGCTAGAATAGCAAACGAGCAGTACTTC
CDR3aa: CSARIANEQYF

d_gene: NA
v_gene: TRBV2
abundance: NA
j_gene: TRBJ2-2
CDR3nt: TGTGCCAGCAGTGAACGGGGACCTGGGGAGCTGTTTTTT
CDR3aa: CASSERGPGELFF

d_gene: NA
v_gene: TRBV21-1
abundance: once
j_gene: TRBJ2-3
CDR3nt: TGTGCCAGTCCCGAACAGACAGATACGCAGTATTTT
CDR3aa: CASPEQTDTQYF

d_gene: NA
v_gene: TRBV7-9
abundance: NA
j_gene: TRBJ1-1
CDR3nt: TGTGCCAGCAGCCAGCAGAACACTGAAGCTTTCTTT
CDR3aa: CASSQQNTEAFF

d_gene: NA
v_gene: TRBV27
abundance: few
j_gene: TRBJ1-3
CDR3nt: TGTGCCAGCAAGGACGGGGCTCGGTTTGGCACCATATATTTT
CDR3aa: CASKDGARFGTIYF

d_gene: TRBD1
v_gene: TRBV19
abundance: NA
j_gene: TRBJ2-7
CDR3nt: TGTGCCAGACCCGACAGGGGCGAGCAGTACTTC
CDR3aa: CARPDRGEQYF

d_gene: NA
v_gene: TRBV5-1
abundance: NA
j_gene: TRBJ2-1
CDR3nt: TGCGCCAGCAGCTCGGGAGACACCAATGAGCAGTTCTTC
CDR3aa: CASSSGDTNEQFF

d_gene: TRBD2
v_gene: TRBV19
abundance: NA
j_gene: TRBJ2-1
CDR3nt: TGTGCCAGTACCCCTAGCGGGAGTTCCTACAATGAGCAGTTCTTC
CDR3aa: CASTPSGSSYNEQFF

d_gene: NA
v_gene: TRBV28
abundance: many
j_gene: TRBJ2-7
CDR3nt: TGTGCCTCCGCCGCGGCGCGCGAGCAGTACTTC
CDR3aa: CASAAAREQYF

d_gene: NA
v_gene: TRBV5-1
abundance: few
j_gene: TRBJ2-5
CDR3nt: TGCGCCAGCACGCTTGGCCCGAGCGAAGAGACCCAGTACTTC
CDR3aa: CASTLGPSEETQYF

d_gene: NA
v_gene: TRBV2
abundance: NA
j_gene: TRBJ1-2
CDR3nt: TGTGCCAGCAGTCCCCGGACAAAGCTCTTCGACGGCTACACCTTC
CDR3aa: CASSPRTKLFDGYTF

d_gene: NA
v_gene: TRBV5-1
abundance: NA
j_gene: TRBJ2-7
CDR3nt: TGCGCCAGCAGCTTGGGGGCGGGTACCTACGAGCAGTACTTC
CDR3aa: CASSLGAGTYEQYF

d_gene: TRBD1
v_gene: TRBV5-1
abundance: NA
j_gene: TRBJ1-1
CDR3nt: TGCGCCAGCAGCTTGGGGACAGGGGGCCTTGAAGCTTTCTTT
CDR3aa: CASSLGTGGLEAFF

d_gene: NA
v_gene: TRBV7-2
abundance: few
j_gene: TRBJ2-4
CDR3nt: TGTGCCAGCAGCTTATCGGTACTAGTGAAAAACATTCAGTACTTC
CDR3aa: CASSLSVLVKNIQYF

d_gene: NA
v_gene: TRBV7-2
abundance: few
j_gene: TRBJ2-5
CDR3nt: TGTGCCAGCAGCACCGGACAGATAGAGACCCAGTACTTC
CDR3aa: CASSTGQIETQYF

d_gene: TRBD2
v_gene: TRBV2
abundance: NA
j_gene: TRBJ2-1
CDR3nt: TGTGCCAGCAAGACACTAGCGGGTTTCTACAATGAGCAGTTCTTC
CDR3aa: CASKTLAGFYNEQFF

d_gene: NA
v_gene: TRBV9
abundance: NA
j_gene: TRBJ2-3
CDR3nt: TGTGCCAGCAGCGTAGCCCAGGTGGATACGCAGTATTTT
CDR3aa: CASSVAQVDTQYF